These 28 T cell receptor beta chains were all obtained from the same sample, sequenced in a study of T cell repertoires in cytomegalovirus infection. Each CDR3 protein gets one entry after TCRdb re-called the reads with MiXCR. The table has tens of thousands of distinct CDR3 sequences, 20% to 25% seen once. Their recognized antigens are unknown. Sequencing used PBMCs, sequenced either directly or after in vitro stimulation (not recorded which). Receptors originate from a human donor in good health (CMV status not recorded). Some clones in this sample may be carry-over from other donors' samples.

This clonotype occurred many times. The genes are TRBV6-6 and TRBJ2-7; 14 bases align to TRBD2. Germline V lookup: CDR1 MNHNY, CDR2 SVGAGI (reference sequence). The trim removed 8 bases at V and 3 bases at J, leaving 3 bases unmatched. The CDR3 extends over 14 amino acids. The DNA for the CDR3 is TGTGCCAGCGGGGGGACTAGCGGGAGCTACGAGCAGTACTTC. It encodes CASGGTSGSYEQYF.

The gene calls are TRBV2 and TRBJ2-7; D remains unclear. The CDR3 covers 15 residues. Deletions cut 6 bases from V and 0 bases from J, with 15 bases between. Looked up from germline, CDR1 is SNHLY and CDR2 is FYNNEI. CDR3 coding DNA: TGTGCCAGCAGGAATGGGGTAATCAGCTCCTACGAGCAGTACTTC. Its protein product is CASRNGVISSYEQYF.

By sample share, this clonotype is medium-sized. The gene calls are TRBV7-9 and TRBJ2-7; D unresolved. CDR1 SEHNR and CDR2 FQNEAQ come from the germline V gene (reference sequence). The CDR3 has 11 amino acids. V lost 5 bases and J 6 bases, leaving 8 bases between the germline ends. CDR3 protein: CASSIGLEQYF. The DNA for the CDR3 is TGTGCCAGCAGCATCGGGCTCGAGCAGTACTTC. Filled out from reference TRBV7-9 and TRBJ2-7, the complete variable domain reads DTGVSQNPRHKITKRGQNVTFRCDPISEHNRLYWYRQTLGQGPEFLTYFQNEAQLEKSRLLSDRFSAERPKGSFSTLEIQRTEQGDSAMYLCASSIGLEQYFGPGTRLTVT.

This clonotype was counted between two and nine times. The chain couples TRBV20-1 to TRBJ2-2; a possible D gene is TRBD2 (7 bases). This CDR3 has 15 residues. Trimming pared 6 bases from V and 3 bases from J, leaving 17 bases between. Germline lookup yields CDR1 DFQATT and CDR2 SNEGSKA (reference sequence). This CDR3 is CSARGGGADTGELFF. The CDR3, as DNA: TGCAGTGCCCGAGGGGGGGGGGCGGACACCGGGGAGCTGTTTTTT.

This clonotype was seen a few times. The V gene is TRBV19, the J gene TRBJ2-1; possibly TRBD2 for D (5 bases). The germline V and J ends were trimmed by 0 bases and 6 bases, with 6 bases remaining between them. There are 13 residues in the CDR3. The germline CDR1 and CDR2 sequences are LNHDA and SQIVND (reference sequence). The CDR3 reads CASSIDRGNEQFF. CDR3 bases: TGTGCCAGTAGTATAGATCGGGGCAATGAGCAGTTCTTC.

This clonotype was picked up a small number of times. This chain joins TRBV2 and TRBJ2-1; 10 bases map to TRBD1. CDR3 size: 14 residues. V trimming: 8 bases; J trimming: 3 bases; junction bases outside the gene matches: 4. Germline V gene lookup returns CDR1 SNHLY and CDR2 FYNNEI. The CDR3: CASLRDRGYNEQFF. As DNA, the CDR3 is TGTGCCAGCCTCCGGGACAGGGGCTACAATGAGCAGTTCTTC.

This clonotype was counted at least ten times. The rearrangement uses TRBV7-6 and TRBJ2-2; D is uncertain. Germline loops: CDR1 SGHVS, CDR2 FNYEAQ. The germline V and J ends were trimmed by 3 bases and 6 bases, with 5 bases remaining between them. The CDR3 is 12 amino acids. CDR3 sequence (DNA): TGTGCCAGCAGCTTCGGATCCGGGGAGCTGTTTTTT. Its protein product is CASSFGSGELFF.

This clonotype was detected a few times. CDR3 sequence: CSTGGGYGYTF. The CDR3 nucleotides read TGCAGTACCGGGGGGGGTTATGGCTACACCTTC. The chain is built from TRBV20-1 and TRBJ1-2; D possibly corresponds to TRBD1 (5 bases). The CDR3 has 11 amino acids. From germline, CDR1 is DFQATT and CDR2 SNEGSKA (reference sequence). V was pared by 8 bases and J by 5 bases, with 12 bases between.

This clonotype was seen more than once but under ten times. The chain has TRBV28 and TRBJ1-2; the D is unclear. Per germline, CDR1 MDHEN and CDR2 SYDVKM. The CDR3 runs 15 residues. The germline V and J ends were trimmed by 2 bases and 8 bases, with 18 bases remaining between them. This CDR3 is CASSLGGSPRGGYTF. CDR3 sequence (DNA): TGTGCCAGCAGTTTAGGCGGCAGTCCCCGAGGAGGCTACACCTTC.

The rearrangement joins TRBV6-6 to TRBJ1-2; no reliable D call. The V gene lost 7 bases and the J gene lost 13 bases, with 16 bases spanning the gap. CDR1 and CDR2 (germline): MNHNY, SVGAGI (reference sequence). The CDR3 is 11 amino acids. The CDR3 is CASTSSMAFTF. For the CDR3, the DNA is TGTGCCAGCACCTCATCTATGGCTTTCACCTTC.

The V gene is TRBV18, the J gene TRBJ2-1, with D possibly matching TRBD2 (5 bases). V was trimmed by 3 bases and J by 9 bases, leaving 9 bases between them. Germline CDR1 and CDR2: KGHSH and LQKENI. This CDR3 contains 12 residues. The CDR3 protein is CASSPGLREQFF. CDR3 coding DNA: TGTGCCAGCTCACCTGGACTTCGTGAGCAGTTCTTC. Full variable domain (remainder filled in from reference TRBV18 and TRBJ2-1): NAGVMQNPRHLVRRRGQEARLRCSPMKGHSHVYWYRQLPEEGLKFMVYLQKENIIDESGMPKERFSAEFPKEGPSILRIQQVVRGDSAAYFCASSPGLREQFFGPGTRLTVL.

This clonotype occurred a few times. The rearrangement uses TRBV20-1 and TRBJ1-2, with 10 nucleotides matching TRBD1. CDR3 length: 15 amino acids. V shed 3 bases and J 3 bases; nucleotides not matched to a gene: 7. Germline V gives CDR1 DFQATT, CDR2 SNEGSKA (reference sequence). This chain's CDR3 is CSASAGTGVDYGYTF. The CDR3 region has the DNA TGCAGTGCTAGCGCCGGGACAGGGGTTGACTATGGCTACACCTTC.

V usage is TRBV5-4 and J usage is TRBJ2-2, with 8 nucleotides matching TRBD2. The CDR3 covers 16 residues. Germline V gives CDR1 SGHNT, CDR2 YYREEE (reference sequence). The V segment lost 3 bases and the J segment 5 bases; nucleotides outside the gene matches: 9. Here the CDR3 reads CASSSAPERGTGELFF. For the CDR3, the DNA is TGTGCCAGCAGCTCGGCACCTGAGCGGGGGACCGGGGAGCTGTTTTTT.

There are many counts of this clonotype. The chain recombines TRBV12-3 or TRBV12-4 with TRBJ2-3, with TRBD1 matching over 12 bases. J was trimmed by 14 bases and V by 5 bases; bases with no gene match: 5. CDR3 size: 12 residues. This chain's CDR3 is CASSTGQGALYF. In nucleotides, the CDR3 is TGTGCCAGCAGTACGGGACAGGGGGCATTGTATTTT.

The V gene is TRBV5-4, the J gene TRBJ2-3; possible D gene TRBD2, 6 bases. The germline V and J ends were trimmed by 10 bases and 2 bases, with 14 bases remaining between them. Germline V gene sequence: CDR1 SGHNT, CDR2 YYREEE (reference sequence). This CDR3 region has 13 residues. CDR3 residues: CAHTSSATDTQYF. CDR3 sequence (DNA): TGTGCCCACACGTCTAGCGCCACAGATACGCAGTATTTT.

About this clonotype itself: The junction shows a germline mismatch at one end, possibly a read error. The chain uses TRBV29-1 and TRBJ1-1; TRBD1 might be the D (6 bases). The CDR3 spans 13 residues. Germline values: CDR1 SQVTM, CDR2 ANQGSEA. CDR3 DNA: TGCAGCGTCTCCGGGGGCCGGGGCACTGAAGCTTGCTTT. Protein product: CSVSGGRGTEACF.

The CDR3: CASRETSGGNTDTQYF. CDR3 in DNA: TGCGCCAGCAGGGAGACTAGCGGGGGCAACACAGATACGCAGTATTTT. V usage is TRBV5-1 and J usage is TRBJ2-3; 12 bases align to TRBD2. The germline CDR1 and CDR2 sequences are SGHRS and YFSETQ. The CDR3 consists of 16 residues. Trimming took 5 bases from V and 2 from J; bases not matched to a gene: 6.

This clonotype was seen at least ten times. This chain joins TRBV12-3 or TRBV12-4 and TRBJ1-6; TRBD1 might be the D (6 bases). The CDR3 sequence is 14 residues long. V dropped 2 bases and J dropped 8 bases, with 10 bases sitting between them. DNA for the CDR3: TGTGCCAGCAGTTTACAGGGGTCGGATTCACCCCTCCACTTT. Protein product: CASSLQGSDSPLHF.

V is TRBV27 and J is TRBJ2-7, with TRBD1 identical over 10 bases. Trimming cost V 4 bases and J 2 bases; bases outside gene matches: 8. Germline CDR1 and CDR2: MNHEY and SMNVEV (reference sequence). This CDR3 contains 16 residues. This chain's CDR3 is CASSSTGTGDPYEQYF. CDR3 bases: TGTGCCAGCAGTTCCACCGGGACAGGGGACCCCTACGAGCAGTACTTC.

This chain joins TRBV12-3 or TRBV12-4 and TRBJ2-3; 8 positions match TRBD1. The length of the CDR3 is 16 residues. With 4 bases clipped from V and 1 base from J, the junction kept 7 bases outside the gene matches. In DNA, the CDR3 is TGTGCCAGCAGTTGGACAGGACAGGGACGCACAGATACGCAGTATTTT. Translation: CASSWTGQGRTDTQYF.

The chain links TRBV5-4 to TRBJ2-2, with D perhaps matching TRBD2 (5 bases). Germline V CDR1 and CDR2: SGHNT, YYREEE (reference sequence). The CDR3 loop spans 16 amino acids. V was cut by 6 bases and J by 0 bases, with 15 bases left in between. CDR3 DNA: TGTGCCAGCAACTCTGAGGGAGCCGCGAACACCGGGGAGCTGTTTTTT. Translation gives CASNSEGAANTGELFF.

There are a few counts of this clonotype. The J gene is TRBJ2-1, the V gene TRBV24-1; no definite D call. This CDR3 region has 16 residues. Germline CDR1 KGHDR, CDR2 SFDVKD. The V and J ends lost 3 bases and 7 bases respectively, with 18 bases between them. The CDR3 region has the DNA TGTGCCACCAGTGATATCGTGGGGAAAGGGATTAATGAGCAGTTCTTC. Translating it yields CATSDIVGKGINEQFF.

The chain employs TRBV3-1 and TRBJ2-6; 9 nucleotides match TRBD2. CDR3 length equals 17 residues. With 4 bases clipped from V and 0 bases from J, the junction kept 4 bases outside the gene matches. Germline V gives CDR1 LGHDT, CDR2 YNNKEL (reference sequence). CDR3 DNA sequence: TGTGCCAGCAGCCGAGGACTAGCGAGCTCTGGGGCCAACGTCCTGACTTTC. It translates to CASSRGLASSGANVLTF.

Many counts were recorded for this clonotype. The chain carries TRBV7-8 and TRBJ2-7; D is uncertain. From germline, CDR1 is SGHVS and CDR2 FQNEAQ. This CDR3 comprises 13 residues. Trimming removed 1 base at V and 12 bases at J, with 16 bases between. This chain's CDR3 is CASSLGQAPLAYF. The DNA of the CDR3 is TGTGCCAGCAGCTTAGGGCAGGCCCCCCTGGCGTACTTC.

This clonotype was recorded many times. The chain carries TRBV4-1 and TRBJ2-1, with D possibly TRBD2 on 6 matching bases. This CDR3 spans 19 amino acids. The ends were cut back, 1 base at V and 4 bases at J, with 23 bases in the middle. The germline CDR1 and CDR2 sequences are MGHRA and YSYEKL. The CDR3 nucleotides read TGCGCCAGCAGCCAAGTGGGGGGACGGCGATTTTCGGCGTACAATGAGCAGTTCTTC. It codes for CASSQVGGRRFSAYNEQFF.

The chain carries TRBV20-1 and TRBJ2-1, with 11 bases matching TRBD2. Unmatched junction bases numbered 8, after V lost 1 base and J lost 3 bases. CDR1 is DFQATT and CDR2 is SNEGSKA in the germline V gene (reference sequence). This CDR3 region has 17 residues. The CDR3 spells CSARAGPGLAVYNEQFF. CDR3 sequence (DNA): TGCAGTGCTAGAGCTGGTCCGGGACTAGCGGTCTACAATGAGCAGTTCTTC.

In its sample, this clonotype was seen many times. The CDR3 loop reads CASSGGGATDTQYF. The CDR3 nucleotides are TGTGCCAGCAGTGGCGGGGGAGCCACAGATACGCAGTATTTT. The V call is TRBV12-3 or TRBV12-4, the J call TRBJ2-3, with TRBD2 identical over 7 bases. The CDR3 is 14 amino acids. V lost 5 bases, J lost 2 bases, and 4 bases stayed unmatched.

This clonotype was counted only a few times. The chain combines TRBV6-5 with TRBJ2-7, with TRBD2 identical over 8 bases. V was pared by 8 bases and J by 2 bases, with 5 bases of the junction left unmatched. The germline V gene has CDR1 MNHEY and CDR2 SVGAGI. CDR3 length: 13 amino acids. Written as DNA, the CDR3 is TGTGCCAGCTTACCAGCGGGAGCCTACGAGCAGTACTTC. Translated, it gives CASLPAGAYEQYF.